One and the same sample provided the 15 T cell receptor beta chains below, sequenced in a study of blood T cell repertoires in COVID-19. The protocol was immunoSEQ multiplex PCR, while the TCRdb copy is restricted to in-frame clones and leaves out a portion. Of fewer than 400,000 clones in the sample, approximately 88% were seen once. Sequencing was done on a sample of PBMCs or T cells enriched from blood (not recorded which). Source of these receptors: a man aged 30 to 39 who had recovered from COVID-19.

This sequence joins TRBV18 and TRBJ2-7; a weak D match, TRBD2 (6 bases). The ends were cut back, 3 bases at V and 6 bases at J, with 18 bases in the middle. Germline V gene lookup returns CDR1 KGHSH and CDR2 LQKENI. CDR3 length: 15 residues. As DNA, the CDR3 is TGTGCCAGCTCACCTAGTGGAGGGAGATTACGCGAGCAGTACTTC. Translating gives CASSPSGGRLREQYF.

The chain recombines TRBV13 with TRBJ1-2; 10 bases line up with TRBD1. V dropped 3 bases and J dropped 6; count of bases not matched to a gene: 4. CDR3 length: 14 residues. Germline V gene lookup returns CDR1 PRHDT and CDR2 FYEKMQ (reference sequence). In nucleotides, the CDR3 is TGTGCCAGCAGCTTTCCGACAGGGGGCAATGGCTACACCTTC. Translation: CASSFPTGGNGYTF.

J is TRBJ2-7 and V is TRBV6-5, with a tentative D call TRBD2 (6 bases). Germline assignment: CDR1 MNHEY and CDR2 SVGAGI. The CDR3 covers 14 residues. The V end was cut by 7 bases, the J end by 0 bases, with 13 bases between. The CDR3 DNA sequence: TGTGCCAGCATGCGGGACGTCAGCTCCTACGAGCAGTACTTC. This gives the protein CASMRDVSSYEQYF.

This chain links TRBV7-9 with TRBJ2-3; 12 positions agree with TRBD2. CDR1 and CDR2 from the germline V gene are SEHNR and FQNEAQ (reference sequence). The CDR3 covers 17 residues. Trimming at V came to 4 bases and at J to 0 bases, leaving 5 bases not matched to a gene. As DNA, the CDR3 is TGTGCCAGCAGCTCCGGACTAGCGGGGTACAGCACAGATACGCAGTATTTT. Protein: CASSSGLAGYSTDTQYF.

CDR3 DNA sequence: TGTGCCAGCAGCCAAGAACCCGGCACTGAAGCTTTCTTT. Translating gives CASSQEPGTEAFF. The chain uses TRBV3-1 (or the pseudogene TRBV3-2) and TRBJ1-1; D remains unclear. The CDR3 extends over 13 amino acids. V lost 0 bases and J lost 4, with 6 bases in between. Germline lookup yields CDR1 LGHDT and CDR2 YNNKEL (reference sequence).

The chain recombines TRBV3-1 (or the pseudogene TRBV3-2) with TRBJ2-5; TRBD2 matches 9 bases. Trimming at V came to 11 bases and at J to 4 bases, leaving 8 bases not matched to a gene. CDR1 LGHDT and CDR2 YNNKEL come from the germline V gene (reference sequence). This CDR3 is 13 amino acids long. This CDR3 is CAARPSGVETQYF. CDR3 in DNA: TGTGCCGCCCGCCCTAGCGGGGTAGAGACCCAGTACTTC.

The chain combines TRBV7-3 with TRBJ2-3; D gene unclear. The CDR3 covers 14 residues. With 5 bases removed from V and 3 bases from J, the gap between germline ends came to 12 bases. Germline CDR1 and CDR2: SGHTA and FQGTGA. CDR3 region: CASSRASITDTQYF. DNA for the CDR3: TGTGCCAGCAGCCGAGCTTCTATTACAGATACGCAGTATTTT.

V is TRBV28 and J is TRBJ2-7; 9 nucleotides match TRBD1. V trimming: 5 bases; J trimming: 1 base; junction bases outside the gene matches: 6. The CDR3 sequence is 15 residues long. The germline CDR1 and CDR2 sequences are MDHEN and SYDVKM. This CDR3 reads CASSTPGTGSYEQYF. The CDR3 DNA reads as TGTGCCAGCAGTACCCCGGGGACAGGGTCCTACGAGCAGTACTTC.

The V gene is TRBV28, the J gene TRBJ2-1, with 12 bases fitting TRBD2. CDR3 length: 15 amino acids. CDR1 and CDR2 (germline): MDHEN, SYDVKM. Trimming removed 5 bases from V and 7 bases from J; junction bases left unmatched: 6. DNA of the CDR3: TGTGCCAGCAGTGTACTAGCGGGGGGACAAAATGAGCAGTTCTTC. This translates into CASSVLAGGQNEQFF.

The CDR3 spells CASRLGTDYNEKLFF. CDR3 in DNA: TGTGCCAGTAGGCTCGGGACAGACTATAATGAAAAACTGTTTTTT. The rearrangement links TRBV19 to TRBJ1-4; TRBD1 agrees at 7 bases. Germline CDR1 and CDR2: LNHDA and SQIVND (reference sequence). The CDR3 loop spans 15 amino acids. V gave up 6 bases and J gave up 4 bases; unmatched junction bases: 8.

The rearrangement links TRBV4-1 to TRBJ1-2, with 7 bases lining up with TRBD1. V trimming: 0 bases; J trimming: 4 bases; junction bases outside the gene matches: 14. CDR1 MGHRA and CDR2 YSYEKL come from the germline V gene. The CDR3 loop spans 18 amino acids. The CDR3 nucleotides read TGCGCCAGCAGCCAAGATCTCTTAGGGACAGTCTACGGCTATGGCTACACCTTC. This encodes CASSQDLLGTVYGYGYTF.

The chain carries TRBV9 and TRBJ2-3, with TRBD1 matching 7 bases. This CDR3 has 16 amino acids. J gave up 3 bases and V 4 bases, and 11 bases lay outside the gene matches. Germline V gene sequence: CDR1 SGDLS, CDR2 YYNGEE. The CDR3 bases are TGTGCCAGCAGCCAGAGAGGGGACAGAGGTACAGATACGCAGTATTTT. It specifies CASSQRGDRGTDTQYF.

The CDR3 DNA follows: TGCGCCAGCAGTGAGTCGACTAGCGGGGGCCAAGAGACCCAGTACTTC. Protein: CASSESTSGGQETQYF. V is TRBV10-1 and J is TRBJ2-5, with 12 positions matching TRBD2. The CDR3 has 16 residues. Germline trimming cut 0 bases from V and 1 base from J; bases unmatched to any gene: 0. Looked up from germline, CDR1 is WNHNN and CDR2 is SYGVQD (reference sequence).

This clone was observed once. The rearrangement uses TRBV2 and TRBJ1-1; 9 bases line up with TRBD1. Per the germline V gene, CDR1 is SNHLY and CDR2 is FYNNEI. This CDR3 is built from 13 residues. J was trimmed by 10 bases and V by 4 bases; bases with no gene match: 7. The CDR3 DNA reads TGTGCCAGCAGTGCGGGACAGGGATTAGGAGCTTTCTTT. Amino acid sequence: CASSAGQGLGAFF. Together with reference TRBV2 and TRBJ1-1, the CDR3 gives the full variable domain: EPEVTQTPSHQVTQMGQEVILRCVPISNHLYFYWYRQILGQKVEFLVSFYNNEISEKSEIFDDQFSVERPDGSNFTLKIRSTKLEDSAMYFCASSAGQGLGAFFGQGTRLTVV.

The rearrangement links TRBV5-6 to TRBJ1-2; a weak D match, TRBD1 (5 bases). The CDR3 spans 12 residues. The ends were cut back, 4 bases at V and 4 bases at J, with 8 bases in the middle. Germline lookup yields CDR1 SGHDT and CDR2 YYEEEE. Here the CDR3 reads CASSRRGYGYTF. The CDR3 bases are TGTGCCAGCAGCCGTAGGGGCTATGGCTACACCTTC.